These T cell receptor beta chains were read from a single sample in a study of blood T cell repertoires in COVID-19. Profiled with immunoSEQ multiplex PCR; TCRdb holds only in-frame clones, not every one. Of some 300,000 clones in the sample, approximately 91% are singletons; the top ten hold approximately 1%. The material sequenced was PBMCs or T cells enriched from blood (not recorded which). The receptors come from a woman younger than 45 who had recovered from COVID-19. Each CDR3 is given with its conserved first and last residue. Each record gives: D gene, clone size, J gene, V gene, CDR3 protein, CDR3 DNA. D genes are given only for firm matches. The size of a clone is reported for some rows only, either as once, few or many, or as a class for expanded clones.

D gene: -; clone size: once; J gene: TRBJ1-2; V gene: TRBV28; CDR3 protein: CASSLGQRAIYGYTF; CDR3 DNA: TGTGCCAGCAGTTTAGGGCAGCGGGCTATCTATGGCTACACCTTC
D gene: -; clone size: -; J gene: TRBJ1-1; V gene: TRBV7-2; CDR3 protein: CASTRELNTEAFF; CDR3 DNA: TGTGCCAGCACGCGGGAGTTAAACACTGAAGCTTTCTTT
D gene: -; clone size: -; J gene: TRBJ1-1; V gene: TRBV28; CDR3 protein: CASSLRPEEAFF; CDR3 DNA: TGTGCCAGCAGTTTGAGGCCCGAAGAAGCTTTCTTT
D gene: -; clone size: -; J gene: TRBJ1-5; V gene: TRBV7-8; CDR3 protein: CASSLDSLGAGQPQHF; CDR3 DNA: TGTGCCAGCAGCTTAGATTCCTTGGGGGCGGGTCAGCCCCAGCATTTT
D gene: TRBD1; clone size: -; J gene: TRBJ1-4; V gene: TRBV28; CDR3 protein: CASSPPRGLGGDEKLFF; CDR3 DNA: TGTGCCAGCAGTCCTCCCAGGGGGCTAGGGGGAGATGAAAAACTGTTTTTT
D gene: TRBD1; clone size: -; J gene: TRBJ1-2; V gene: TRBV2; CDR3 protein: CASRADRINYGYTF; CDR3 DNA: TGTGCCAGCAGAGCGGACAGGATAAACTATGGCTACACCTTC
D gene: -; clone size: -; J gene: TRBJ1-2; V gene: TRBV11-3; CDR3 protein: CASSLDGEANYGYTF; CDR3 DNA: TGTGCCAGCAGCTTAGATGGCGAGGCCAACTATGGCTACACCTTC
D gene: TRBD2; clone size: -; J gene: TRBJ2-7; V gene: TRBV7-8; CDR3 protein: CASSQILAGVDEQYF; CDR3 DNA: TGTGCCAGCAGCCAGATTCTAGCGGGAGTGGACGAGCAGTACTTC
D gene: -; clone size: -; J gene: TRBJ1-2; V gene: TRBV18; CDR3 protein: CASSPPFGGHPMGYTF; CDR3 DNA: TGTGCCAGCTCACCACCTTTCGGGGGGCATCCTATGGGCTACACCTTC
D gene: -; clone size: -; J gene: TRBJ1-2; V gene: TRBV2; CDR3 protein: CASSVRGTNRAYGYTF; CDR3 DNA: TGTGCCAGCAGTGTACGTGGGACAAACCGAGCGTACGGCTACACCTTC
D gene: TRBD1; clone size: -; J gene: TRBJ1-2; V gene: TRBV5-8; CDR3 protein: CASSQGYRTGVHGYTF; CDR3 DNA: TGTGCCAGCAGCCAAGGGTATCGGACAGGGGTACATGGCTACACCTTC
D gene: -; clone size: once; J gene: TRBJ1-2; V gene: TRBV2; CDR3 protein: CASNTGNYGYTF; CDR3 DNA: TGTGCCAGCAATACGGGAAACTATGGCTACACCTTC
D gene: -; clone size: -; J gene: TRBJ1-1; V gene: TRBV5-6; CDR3 protein: CASSGTNTEAFF; CDR3 DNA: TGTGCCAGCAGCGGGACTAACACTGAAGCTTTCTTT
D gene: TRBD2; clone size: -; J gene: TRBJ2-5; V gene: TRBV11-2; CDR3 protein: CASSRTIWTSGLETQYF; CDR3 DNA: TGTGCCAGCAGCAGAACTATATGGACTAGCGGGCTCGAGACCCAGTACTTC
D gene: -; clone size: few; J gene: TRBJ1-1; V gene: TRBV9; CDR3 protein: CASSVGAYTEAFF; CDR3 DNA: TGTGCCAGCAGCGTAGGAGCGTACACTGAAGCTTTCTTT
D gene: -; clone size: few; J gene: TRBJ1-5; V gene: TRBV2; CDR3 protein: CASRREGNQPQHF; CDR3 DNA: TGTGCCAGCAGGCGGGAGGGCAATCAGCCCCAGCATTTT
D gene: TRBD1; clone size: -; J gene: TRBJ1-5; V gene: TRBV2; CDR3 protein: CASSGTGSGNQPQHF; CDR3 DNA: TGTGCCAGCAGCGGGACAGGGAGTGGCAATCAGCCCCAGCATTTT
D gene: -; clone size: -; J gene: TRBJ2-3; V gene: TRBV19; CDR3 protein: CASKSQRDFVTDTQYF; CDR3 DNA: TGTGCCAGCAAATCCCAACGGGACTTCGTAACAGATACGCAGTATTTT
D gene: -; clone size: -; J gene: TRBJ2-7; V gene: TRBV10-1; CDR3 protein: CASRTPHSSYEQYF; CDR3 DNA: TGCGCCAGCAGGACACCACACTCCTCCTACGAGCAGTACTTC
D gene: TRBD1; clone size: -; J gene: TRBJ2-5; V gene: TRBV7-9; CDR3 protein: CASSRQGRQETQYF; CDR3 DNA: TGTGCCAGCAGCCGACAGGGGAGGCAAGAGACCCAGTACTTC
D gene: TRBD1; clone size: -; J gene: TRBJ2-7; V gene: TRBV18; CDR3 protein: CASSPRFVGTGVSPDYEQYF; CDR3 DNA: TGTGCCAGCTCACCACGGTTTGTGGGGACAGGGGTTTCCCCTGATTACGAGCAGTACTTC
D gene: -; clone size: -; J gene: TRBJ1-6; V gene: TRBV28; CDR3 protein: CASTSEVAVSPLHF; CDR3 DNA: TGTGCCAGCACCAGTGAGGTGGCGGTCTCACCCCTCCACTTT
D gene: TRBD1; clone size: -; J gene: TRBJ1-2; V gene: TRBV4-3; CDR3 protein: CASSQDRDRGPFGYGYTF; CDR3 DNA: TGCGCCAGCAGCCAAGACAGAGACAGGGGTCCGTTCGGGTATGGCTACACCTTC
D gene: TRBD1; clone size: -; J gene: TRBJ1-1; V gene: TRBV19; CDR3 protein: CASSSQQGTRNTEAFF; CDR3 DNA: TGTGCCAGTAGTTCACAACAGGGGACTCGGAACACTGAAGCTTTCTTT
D gene: TRBD1; clone size: -; J gene: TRBJ2-1; V gene: TRBV7-6; CDR3 protein: CASSSGTGAYNEQFF; CDR3 DNA: TGTGCCAGCAGTTCCGGGACAGGTGCCTACAATGAGCAGTTCTTC
D gene: -; clone size: -; J gene: TRBJ1-2; V gene: TRBV9; CDR3 protein: CASSVVGGGFGYTF; CDR3 DNA: TGTGCCAGCAGCGTAGTAGGCGGGGGGTTTGGCTACACCTTC
D gene: TRBD1; clone size: -; J gene: TRBJ2-7; V gene: TRBV6-2/TRBV6-3; CDR3 protein: CASSYMAAGTGLTYEQYF; CDR3 DNA: TGTGCCAGCAGTTACATGGCTGCGGGGACAGGGCTCACCTACGAGCAGTACTTC
D gene: -; clone size: -; J gene: TRBJ1-3; V gene: TRBV7-9; CDR3 protein: CALTEGNTIYF; CDR3 DNA: TGTGCCCTCACCGAGGGAAACACCATATATTTT
D gene: -; clone size: -; J gene: TRBJ1-2; V gene: TRBV18; CDR3 protein: CASSPEDIAGYGYTF; CDR3 DNA: TGTGCCAGCTCACCCGAGGATATAGCTGGGTATGGCTACACCTTC
D gene: TRBD1; clone size: -; J gene: TRBJ1-2; V gene: TRBV5-1; CDR3 protein: CASRPGQGEDTF; CDR3 DNA: TGCGCCAGCAGACCCGGACAGGGCGAGGACACCTTC
D gene: TRBD1; clone size: -; J gene: TRBJ2-2; V gene: TRBV30; CDR3 protein: CAWSPPGDRGAGELFF; CDR3 DNA: TGTGCCTGGAGTCCCCCCGGAGACAGGGGCGCCGGGGAGCTGTTTTTT
D gene: -; clone size: -; J gene: TRBJ1-1; V gene: TRBV6-6; CDR3 protein: CASSQGVTEAFF; CDR3 DNA: TGTGCCAGCAGCCAGGGCGTGACTGAAGCTTTCTTT
D gene: -; clone size: -; J gene: TRBJ2-1; V gene: TRBV7-2; CDR3 protein: CASSIHRDNEQFF; CDR3 DNA: TGTGCCAGCAGCATACACAGGGACAATGAGCAGTTCTTC
D gene: -; clone size: -; J gene: TRBJ1-1; V gene: TRBV4-1; CDR3 protein: CASSVTRVGGGTEAFF; CDR3 DNA: TGCGCCAGCAGCGTAACCAGGGTGGGCGGGGGCACTGAAGCTTTCTTT
D gene: TRBD1; clone size: -; J gene: TRBJ1-1; V gene: TRBV5-1; CDR3 protein: CASSPGTGRVNTEAFF; CDR3 DNA: TGCGCCAGCAGCCCTGGGACAGGGCGCGTGAACACTGAAGCTTTCTTT
D gene: -; clone size: -; J gene: TRBJ1-1; V gene: TRBV29-1; CDR3 protein: CSVVREIAEAFF; CDR3 DNA: TGCAGCGTTGTAAGGGAGATCGCTGAAGCTTTCTTT
D gene: TRBD2; clone size: -; J gene: TRBJ2-1; V gene: TRBV29-1; CDR3 protein: CSVVSGRFNEQFF; CDR3 DNA: TGCAGCGTTGTCAGCGGGAGATTCAATGAGCAGTTCTTC
D gene: -; clone size: -; J gene: TRBJ1-2; V gene: TRBV19; CDR3 protein: CASMRQPYGYTF; CDR3 DNA: TGTGCCAGTATGAGGCAGCCCTATGGCTACACCTTC
D gene: -; clone size: -; J gene: TRBJ2-3; V gene: TRBV9; CDR3 protein: CASSPRLGEVADTQYF; CDR3 DNA: TGTGCCAGCAGCCCCAGACTAGGAGAGGTGGCAGATACGCAGTATTTT
D gene: TRBD1; clone size: -; J gene: TRBJ2-3; V gene: TRBV6-5; CDR3 protein: CASSQGALTADTQYF; CDR3 DNA: TGTGCCAGCAGTCAGGGGGCGCTGACGGCAGATACGCAGTATTTT
D gene: -; clone size: -; J gene: TRBJ1-4; V gene: TRBV1; CDR3 protein: CTSSHFHRDESNEKLFF; CDR3 DNA: TGCACCAGCAGCCATTTTCACCGGGATGAGTCGAATGAAAAACTGTTTTTT
D gene: TRBD2; clone size: -; J gene: TRBJ2-3; V gene: TRBV5-1; CDR3 protein: CASSASGDLDTQYF; CDR3 DNA: TGCGCCAGCAGCGCAAGCGGGGATCTAGATACGCAGTATTTT
D gene: -; clone size: -; J gene: TRBJ1-5; V gene: TRBV5-1; CDR3 protein: CASRESSNQPQHF; CDR3 DNA: TGCGCCAGCAGAGAGTCGAGCAATCAGCCCCAGCATTTT
D gene: -; clone size: few; J gene: TRBJ2-3; V gene: TRBV13; CDR3 protein: CASSLSPQGTSTDTQYF; CDR3 DNA: TGTGCCAGCAGCTTAAGTCCGCAGGGCACTAGCACAGATACGCAGTATTTT
D gene: TRBD2; clone size: -; J gene: TRBJ2-1; V gene: TRBV27; CDR3 protein: CASSSGDYNNEQFF; CDR3 DNA: TGTGCCAGCAGTTCCGGGGACTATAACAATGAGCAGTTCTTC
D gene: -; clone size: -; J gene: TRBJ1-3; V gene: TRBV27; CDR3 protein: CASSSSSGNTIYF; CDR3 DNA: TGTGCCAGCAGTTCCAGCTCTGGAAACACCATATATTTT
D gene: -; clone size: -; J gene: TRBJ2-7; V gene: TRBV9; CDR3 protein: CASSRTGSHEQYF; CDR3 DNA: TGTGCCAGCAGCCGCACAGGGTCCCACGAGCAGTACTTC
D gene: -; clone size: once; J gene: TRBJ2-3; V gene: TRBV20-1; CDR3 protein: CSASLRGNTDTQYF; CDR3 DNA: TGCAGTGCTAGTCTGCGGGGTAACACAGATACGCAGTATTTT